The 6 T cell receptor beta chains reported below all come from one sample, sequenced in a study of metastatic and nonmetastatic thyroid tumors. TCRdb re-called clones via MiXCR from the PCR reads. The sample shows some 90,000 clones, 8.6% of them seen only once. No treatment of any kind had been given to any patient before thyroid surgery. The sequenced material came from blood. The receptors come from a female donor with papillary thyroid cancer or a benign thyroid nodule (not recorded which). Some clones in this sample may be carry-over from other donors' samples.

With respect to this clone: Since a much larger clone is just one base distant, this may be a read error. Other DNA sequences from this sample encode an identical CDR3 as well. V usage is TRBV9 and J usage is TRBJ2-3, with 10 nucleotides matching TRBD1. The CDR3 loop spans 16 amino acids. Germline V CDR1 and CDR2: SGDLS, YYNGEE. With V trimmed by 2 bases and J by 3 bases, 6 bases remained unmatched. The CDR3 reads CASSVRDRGETDTQYF. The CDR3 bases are TGTGCCAGCAGCGTCCGGGACAGGGGTGAAACAGATACGCAGTATTTT.

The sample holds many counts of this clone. This CDR3 reads CASSLLDEQYF. As DNA, the CDR3 is TGTGCCAGCAGCTTACTGGATGAGCAGTACTTC. The chain employs TRBV7-9 and TRBJ2-7; D uncertain. Trimming took off 2 bases at V and 7 bases at J, with 6 bases between the two ends. Germline V gives CDR1 SEHNR, CDR2 FQNEAQ (reference sequence). This CDR3 has 11 residues.

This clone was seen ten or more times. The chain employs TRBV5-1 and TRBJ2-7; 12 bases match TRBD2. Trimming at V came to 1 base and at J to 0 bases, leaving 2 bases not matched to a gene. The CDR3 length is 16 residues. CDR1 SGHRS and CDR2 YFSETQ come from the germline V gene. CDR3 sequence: CASSLTSGGSSYEQYF. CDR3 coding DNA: TGCGCCAGCAGCTTGACTAGCGGGGGGTCCTCCTACGAGCAGTACTTC.

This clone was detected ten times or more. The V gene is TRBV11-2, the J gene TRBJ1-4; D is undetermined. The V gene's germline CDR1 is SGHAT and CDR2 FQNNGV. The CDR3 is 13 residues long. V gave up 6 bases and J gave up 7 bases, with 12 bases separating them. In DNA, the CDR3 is TGTGCCAGCAGGCCCGGGTGGGGTGAAAAACTGTTTTTT. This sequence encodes CASRPGWGEKLFF.

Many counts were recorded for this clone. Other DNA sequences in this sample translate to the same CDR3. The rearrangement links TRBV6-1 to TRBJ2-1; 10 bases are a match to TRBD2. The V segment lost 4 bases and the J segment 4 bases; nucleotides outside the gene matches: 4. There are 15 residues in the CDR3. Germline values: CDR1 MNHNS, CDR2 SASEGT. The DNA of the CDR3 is TGTGCCAGCAGTGGGATAGCGGGGGGATACAATGAGCAGTTCTTC. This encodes CASSGIAGGYNEQFF.

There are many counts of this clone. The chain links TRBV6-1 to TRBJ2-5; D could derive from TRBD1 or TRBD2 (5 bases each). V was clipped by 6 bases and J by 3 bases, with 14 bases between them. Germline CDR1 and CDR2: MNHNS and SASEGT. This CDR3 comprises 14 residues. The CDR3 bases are TGTGCCAGCAGAGCCGGGACGGCGAAAGAGACCCAGTACTTC. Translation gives CASRAGTAKETQYF.